The source of this T cell receptor beta chain is a study of radiation and T cells in renal cell carcinoma. Study-wide context: Nephrectomy followed 15 Gy stereotactic body radiation by 4 weeks. Study-level findings and limits: From baseline, blood top tumor clonotypes peaked at 2 weeks post-radiation.

Time point noted: baseline pretreatment blood. The sample's treatment: 15 Gy SBRT to primary tumor, nephrectomy 4 weeks later. Serial blood draws occurred at baseline and 2 and 4 weeks post-SBRT. The CDR3 runs 15 residues. With 6 bases clipped from V and 6 bases from J, the junction kept 8 bases outside the gene matches. Germline CDR1 reads SGHAT; CDR2 reads FQNNGV. In the case of this clone: Its antigen is as yet unknown.

Data came from immunoSEQ multiplex PCR; TCRdb stores just in-frame clones and leaves some out. The table lists about 140,000 clones, roughly 85% of them singletons, with around 21% in the top ten. This receptor was obtained from a woman between 45 and 65 years old with renal cell carcinoma. This rearrangement joins TRBV11-2 to TRBJ1-6; 7 bases fit TRBD1. Material: blood, obtained from a patient whose treatment included radiotherapy and nephrectomy. The DNA of the CDR3 is TGTGCCAGCAGAACTCCGGGACAGATTAATTCACCCCTCCACTTT. Translation gives CASRTPGQINSPLHF.